This T cell receptor (beta chain) was recovered during a study of shared clonotypes between healthy human individuals. Germline V gene sequence: CDR1 SGHAT, CDR2 FQNNGV. The germline V and J ends were trimmed by 2 bases and 3 bases, with 10 bases remaining between them. CDR3 length: 14 residues. As regards this clone: Its antigen is unknown.

Clones were sequenced by immunoSEQ multiplex PCR, and TCRdb holds only the in-frame ones, with some missing. This table holds about 2.1 million clones, about 92% found once. Cells designated naive CD8 were CD45RO-negative and were positively selected for CCR7, with terminally differentiated effector memory CD45RA+ cells excluded. Free of recent acute infections or vaccinations, the donors were healthy HIV-negative adults. Study-wide results and caveats: Researchers found naive subsets generally carried larger estimated richness than memory subsets. It was only blood that was sampled, and tissue repertoires likely differ. Clonotype sharing among donors was thought likely to change with sequencing depth.

The material sequenced was naive CD8+ T cells from PBMCs. The sequence derives from a man between 18 and 35 years old in good health. Some clones in this sample may be carry-over from other donors' samples. The V gene is TRBV11-2, the J gene TRBJ2-5, with a possible D match to TRBD1 (5 bases). The chain's CDR3 is CASSLWGRKETQYF. The CDR3 bases are TGTGCCAGCAGCTTATGGGGCAGAAAAGAGACCCAGTACTTC.